Detailed here is one T cell receptor beta chain. The antigen is undetermined. This specimen comes from a study of PD-1 blockade in classical Hodgkin lymphoma. Data came from immunoSEQ multiplex PCR; TCRdb stores just in-frame clones and leaves some out. This sample has more than 140,000 clones, with around four fifths found just once. Study-wide results and limits: The causes of the repertoire differences, possibly disease activity or prior therapy, remain undefined.

Germline-derived CDR1 and CDR2 are SGDLS and YYNGEE. The CDR3 loop spans 15 amino acids. The ends were cut back, 4 bases at V and 6 bases at J, with 16 bases in the middle. Patients all relapsed after autologous stem cell transplantation, and there was variation in brentuximab vedotin exposure. The gene calls are TRBV9 and TRBJ2-2; D may correspond to TRBD1 or TRBD2 (6 bases each). The sequence came from a human donor with classical Hodgkin lymphoma. Sequenced here: peripheral blood mononuclear cells (PBMCs), sampled before the second cycle of nivolumab. The DNA for the CDR3 is TGTGCCAGCAGCCCCCCGGGGGCTTGGGCCGGGGAGCTGTTTTTT. Protein: CASSPPGAWAGELFF.